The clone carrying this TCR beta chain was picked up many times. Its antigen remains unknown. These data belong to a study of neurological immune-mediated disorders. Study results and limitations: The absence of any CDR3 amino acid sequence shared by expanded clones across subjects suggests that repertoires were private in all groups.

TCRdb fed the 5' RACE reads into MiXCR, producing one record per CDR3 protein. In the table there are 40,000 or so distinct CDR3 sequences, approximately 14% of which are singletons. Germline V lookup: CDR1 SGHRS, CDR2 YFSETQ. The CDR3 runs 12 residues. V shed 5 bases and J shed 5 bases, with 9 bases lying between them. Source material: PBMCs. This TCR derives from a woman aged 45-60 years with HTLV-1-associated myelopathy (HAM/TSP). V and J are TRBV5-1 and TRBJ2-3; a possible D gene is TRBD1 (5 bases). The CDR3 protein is CASRVQGDTQYF. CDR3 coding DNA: TGCGCCAGCAGGGTGCAGGGAGATACGCAGTATTTT. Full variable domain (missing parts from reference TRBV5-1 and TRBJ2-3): KAGVTQTPRYLIKTRGQQVTLSCSPISGHRSVSWYQQTPGQGLQFLFEYFSETQRNKGNFPGRFSGRQFSNSRSEMNVSTLELGDSALYLCASRVQGDTQYFGPGTRLTVL.